This entry lists 20 T cell receptor beta chains sequenced from one sample in a study of cytomegalovirus exposure and HLA in healthy donors. Here immunoSEQ multiplex PCR was the method, and the copy in TCRdb shows in-frame clones only, minus some. The profile shows 100,000 to 150,000 clones, roughly 88% of them singletons. The specimen sequenced was PBMCs. The receptor source for this set is a man between 18 and 35 years old in good health and CMV-seronegative.

J is TRBJ1-5 and V is TRBV29-1; D might be TRBD1 (5 bases). Germline V gene lookup returns CDR1 SQVTM and CDR2 ANQGSEA. Trimming took 4 bases from V and 5 from J, leaving 12 bases between them. There are 13 residues in the CDR3. The CDR3 loop is CSVAQGWDQPQHF. Written as DNA, the CDR3 is TGCAGCGTTGCTCAGGGTTGGGATCAGCCCCAGCATTTT.

The chain has TRBV5-4 and TRBJ2-5; perhaps TRBD2 as D (7 bases). Trimming took 4 bases from V and 2 from J, leaving 15 bases between them. CDR1 is SGHNT and CDR2 is YYREEE in the germline V gene (reference sequence). There are 15 residues in the CDR3. Written as DNA, the CDR3 is TGTGCCAGCAGCCGTGTTGGGGGGGCTCAAGAGACCCAGTACTTC. This translates into CASSRVGGAQETQYF. The full variable domain, with the rest looked up from reference TRBV5-4 and TRBJ2-5, is ETGVTQSPTHLIKTRGQQVTLRCSSQSGHNTVSWYQQALGQGPQFIFQYYREEENGRGNFPPRFSGLQFPNYSSELNVNALELDDSALYLCASSRVGGAQETQYFGPGTRLLVL.

The chain has TRBV2 and TRBJ1-5; the match to TRBD1 covers 8 bases. The CDR3 is 15 residues long. Germline assignment: CDR1 SNHLY and CDR2 FYNNEI. The V and J ends lost 3 bases and 4 bases, in that order; junction bases with no gene match: 5. CDR3 sequence reads: CASSEGRGQNQPQHF. CDR3 DNA sequence: TGTGCCAGCAGTGAGGGCAGGGGGCAGAATCAGCCCCAGCATTTT.

The chain recombines TRBV27 with TRBJ2-2; TRBD2 agrees at 11 bases. The CDR3 has 15 residues. J was trimmed by 5 bases and V by 5 bases; bases with no gene match: 4. The germline CDR1 and CDR2 sequences are MNHEY and SMNVEV (reference sequence). CDR3 DNA sequence: TGTGCCAGCAGTCGACTAGCGGGGCAAACCGGGGAGCTGTTTTTT. Translated: CASSRLAGQTGELFF.

The chain employs TRBV6-5 and TRBJ1-2; D remains ambiguous. Germline V CDR1 and CDR2: MNHEY, SVGAGI. The CDR3 totals 14 residues. V was shortened by 5 bases and J by 3 bases, with 13 bases between the two germline ends. CDR3: CASSTLTPYYGYTF. The DNA for the CDR3 is TGTGCCAGCAGTACTCTGACTCCCTACTATGGCTACACCTTC.

The V gene is TRBV7-9, the J gene TRBJ1-4; TRBD1 matches at 9 bases. The CDR3 spans 16 residues. With 5 bases clipped from V and 5 bases from J, the junction kept 9 bases outside the gene matches. Germline V gene lookup returns CDR1 SEHNR and CDR2 FQNEAQ (reference sequence). This chain's CDR3 is CASSGADRGENEKLFF. CDR3 in DNA: TGTGCCAGCAGCGGGGCAGACAGGGGGGAGAATGAAAAACTGTTTTTT.

The rearrangement joins TRBV5-1 to TRBJ2-5; possible D gene TRBD2, 6 bases. V lost 2 bases to trimming and J lost 5 bases, with 13 bases between them. Looked up from germline, CDR1 is SGHRS and CDR2 is YFSETQ. The CDR3 is made up of 14 amino acids. The CDR3: CASSLTGLRETQYF. The CDR3 DNA is TGCGCCAGCAGCTTAACCGGACTACGGGAGACCCAGTACTTC.

The chain employs TRBV19 and TRBJ1-4; 9 positions match TRBD1. With 0 bases clipped from V and 4 bases from J, the junction kept 6 bases outside the gene matches. The CDR3 has 17 amino acids. Looked up from germline, CDR1 is LNHDA and CDR2 is SQIVND (reference sequence). In nucleotides, the CDR3 is TGTGCCAGTAGTATAGATGTCGGGACAGGGTTTAATGAAAAACTGTTTTTT. It codes for CASSIDVGTGFNEKLFF.

J is TRBJ1-5 and V is TRBV15, with 7 bases identical to TRBD1. Trimming took 1 base from V and 0 from J; bases not matched to a gene: 6. The CDR3 covers 17 residues. From germline, CDR1 is LNHNV and CDR2 YYDKDF (reference sequence). In DNA, the CDR3 is TGTGCCACCAGCAGAGGTAGGGGGCAGGGTAGCAATCAGCCCCAGCATTTT. It specifies CATSRGRGQGSNQPQHF.

The chain employs TRBV19 and TRBJ1-6; D remains ambiguous. The CDR3 runs to 20 residues. V lost 3 bases and J lost 0, with 21 bases in between. Germline V gives CDR1 LNHDA, CDR2 SQIVND (reference sequence). CDR3 nucleotide sequence: TGTGCCAGTAGTATTCGGGGTCCGGTCTCAGCGAGCTCCTATAATTCACCCCTCCACTTT. Its translation is CASSIRGPVSASSYNSPLHF.

The chain joins TRBV19 to TRBJ2-7, with 11 positions matching TRBD1. Trimming removed 9 bases from V and 7 bases from J; junction bases left unmatched: 8. This CDR3 is built from 13 residues. Germline V lookup: CDR1 LNHDA, CDR2 SQIVND (reference sequence). For the CDR3, the DNA is TGTGCCAGCCGGGACAGGGGGTTCTTAGAGCAGTACTTC. It encodes CASRDRGFLEQYF.

The chain links TRBV30 to TRBJ1-2; a possible D gene is TRBD1 (5 bases). The CDR3 length is 14 residues. Germline CDR1 and CDR2: GTSNPN and SVGIG (reference sequence). V dropped 3 bases and J dropped 6 bases, with 17 bases sitting between them. The CDR3 region is CAWSTTGLGHGYTF. In nucleotides, the CDR3 is TGTGCCTGGAGCACCACGGGACTGGGCCATGGCTACACCTTC. Supplemented by reference TRBV30 and TRBJ1-2, the full variable domain reads SQTIHQWPATLVQPVGSPLSLECTVEGTSNPNLYWYRQAAGRGLQLLFYSVGIGQISSEVPQNLSASRPQDRQFILSSKKLLLSDSGFYLCAWSTTGLGHGYTFGSGTRLTVV.

This chain uses TRBV19 with TRBJ1-3; D call uncertain. Trimming pared 5 bases from V and 0 bases from J, leaving 14 bases between. CDR1 LNHDA and CDR2 SQIVND come from the germline V gene (reference sequence). The CDR3 loop spans 16 amino acids. CDR3 bases: TGTGCCAGTAGTCCCCAGGACGGAGGCTCTGGAAACACCATATATTTT. Translation: CASSPQDGGSGNTIYF. Complete variable domain (other parts from reference TRBV19 and TRBJ1-3): DGGITQSPKYLFRKEGQNVTLSCEQNLNHDAMYWYRQDPGQGLRLIYYSQIVNDFQKGDIAEGYSVSREKKESFPLTVTSAQKNPTAFYLCASSPQDGGSGNTIYFGEGSWLTVV.

Written as DNA, the CDR3 is TGTGCCAGCAGTGAAATCGGGACTCCCTACAATGAGCAGTTCTTC. It yields the protein CASSEIGTPYNEQFF. This rearrangement joins TRBV6-1 to TRBJ2-1, with D possibly matching TRBD2 (6 bases). This CDR3 contains 15 residues. Between the trimmed V and J ends, which lost 2 bases and 2 bases, there was a span of 10 bases. Germline CDR1 MNHNS, CDR2 SASEGT.

This rearrangement joins TRBV7-8 to TRBJ2-6; 11 positions match TRBD1. Germline trimming cut 3 bases from V and 2 bases from J; bases unmatched to any gene: 9. The CDR3 is made up of 19 amino acids. CDR1 is SGHVS and CDR2 is FQNEAQ in the germline V gene. CDR3 protein: CASSFKGQGGGTGANVLTF. CDR3 DNA sequence: TGTGCCAGCAGCTTCAAGGGACAGGGGGGTGGTACTGGGGCCAACGTCCTGACTTTC.

Comments on this clone: Other DNA sequences in the same sample also yield this CDR3. The CDR3 sequence: CSARGDTEAFF. The CDR3, as DNA: TGCAGTGCTAGAGGCGACACTGAAGCTTTCTTT. The chain uses TRBV20-1 and TRBJ1-1; no clear D. Germline loops: CDR1 DFQATT, CDR2 SNEGSKA (reference sequence). The V end was cut by 1 base, the J end by 3 bases, with 3 bases between. The CDR3 is 11 residues long.

The chain carries TRBV7-8 and TRBJ2-1; 10 bases are shared with TRBD1. Unmatched junction bases numbered 10, after V lost 4 bases and J lost 10 bases. The CDR3 is 15 residues long. Per the germline V gene, CDR1 is SGHVS and CDR2 is FQNEAQ. The CDR3 DNA is TGTGCCAGCAGCTCCGGGACAGGGGAGGGGAGGGAGCAGTTCTTC. Its translation is CASSSGTGEGREQFF.

The chain recombines TRBV5-8 with TRBJ1-4; D possibly corresponds to TRBD1 (6 bases). Germline CDR1 SGHTS, CDR2 YDEGEE. The V gene lost 4 bases and the J gene lost 2 bases, with 15 bases spanning the gap. The CDR3 is 16 amino acids. The CDR3 reads CASSAGQRSTNEKLFF. CDR3 DNA sequence: TGTGCCAGCAGCGCAGGACAGCGATCGACTAATGAAAAACTGTTTTTT.

This clone has more than one count but fewer than ten. This chain uses TRBV2 with TRBJ2-1, with 12 bases matching TRBD2. Germline assignment: CDR1 SNHLY and CDR2 FYNNEI. This CDR3 has 15 residues. V gave up 7 bases and J gave up 7 bases; unmatched junction bases: 8. The CDR3 nucleotides are TGTGCCAGCATGGGAACTAGCGGGAGGAGGAATGAGCAGTTCTTC. Translation: CASMGTSGRRNEQFF.

The rearrangement uses TRBV21-1 and TRBJ1-2; the D segment call TRBD1 is taken from the table without a DNA check. TRBV21-1 is recorded as a pseudogene. CDR3 length: 16 amino acids. The CDR3 nucleotides are TGTGCCAGCCCCCGAGGGACAGGGCCCCTTAACTATGGCTACACCTTC. Its translation is CASPRGTGPLNYGYTF.